This TCR beta chain was documented in a study of blood T cell repertoires in COVID-19. Turning to the study itself: Researchers got acute and convalescent COVID-19 samples from the United States, Italy and Spain. PBMCs, B-cell-depleted T cells, or T cells were the source of the cDNA or gDNA that made up the material.

Followed longitudinally, the Seattle patients had been enrolled during active infection. The CDR3 runs to 15 residues. Germline V gene sequence: CDR1 SGHTA, CDR2 FQGTGA. Remarks on this clone: Mismatch with germline at one junction end may stem from a read error.

Per the original methods: By means of reference gene primer amplification, nucleated cell counts were estimated. Libraries were prepared by immunoSEQ multiplex PCR; TCRdb keeps only in-frame clonotypes and omits some of them. That table is the source of V, J and clone size, and D and trimming were worked out from the DNA. The top ten clones hold about 1% of a sample with roughly 290,000 clones, about 85% of them seen once. Sequenced sample: peripheral blood. J is TRBJ2-3 and V is TRBV7-3, with TRBD2 identical over 10 bases. This TCR was sampled from a human donor with COVID-19, enrolled during active disease. The donor label of this sample is uncertain. The CDR3 nucleotides read TGTGCCAGCAGCGTAACTAGCGGGAACACAGATACGCAGTATTTT. Its protein product is CASSVTSGNTDTQYF.